The present T cell receptor (beta chain) was sequenced within a study of blood T cell repertoires in COVID-19. Study-wide background: The United States, Italy and Spain supplied acute and convalescent COVID-19 samples. Sources were T cells, B-cell-depleted T cells, or PBMCs; the material itself was cDNA or gDNA.

In germline, CDR1 is SGHAT, CDR2 FQNNGV. The CDR3 runs 14 residues. The ends lost 7 bases at V and 1 base at J; junction bases unmatched: 7. Original methodology: Amplification of reference gene primers was used by the study to estimate nucleated cell counts. Method: immunoSEQ multiplex PCR; TCRdb's copy keeps in-frame clones and lacks some. That table furnishes V, J and clone size, whereas the DNA furnished D and trimming. The sample contains some 70,000 clones, about nine tenths of which appear only once. The rearrangement uses TRBV11-2 and TRBJ2-7; 7 bases line up with TRBD1. The receptor was isolated from a woman between 65 and 79 years old with acute or convalescent COVID-19. The sample consisted of peripheral blood. The CDR3 region has the DNA TGTGCCAGCACCCACTCGACAGGGTCCTACGAGCAGTACTTC. It specifies CASTHSTGSYEQYF.